This TCR beta chain was captured by sequencing in a study of T cell responses to AZD1222 COVID-19 vaccine. The ends were cut back, 3 bases at V and 9 bases at J, with 13 bases in the middle. This CDR3 spans 12 amino acids. Germline-derived CDR1 and CDR2 are SGHTS and YDEGEE. The repertoire was sequenced with immunoSEQ multiplex PCR; TCRdb's copy has only in-frame clones and lacks some. The sample records about 110,000 clones, about 86% being singletons. The J gene is TRBJ2-7, the V gene TRBV5-8; TRBD1 might be the D (5 bases). Material: peripheral blood, obtained on day 0 of AZD1222 vaccination. The source is an adult in good health. CDR3 loop: CASSWQQAPQYF. The CDR3 DNA reads TGTGCCAGCAGCTGGCAACAGGCTCCGCAGTACTTC.